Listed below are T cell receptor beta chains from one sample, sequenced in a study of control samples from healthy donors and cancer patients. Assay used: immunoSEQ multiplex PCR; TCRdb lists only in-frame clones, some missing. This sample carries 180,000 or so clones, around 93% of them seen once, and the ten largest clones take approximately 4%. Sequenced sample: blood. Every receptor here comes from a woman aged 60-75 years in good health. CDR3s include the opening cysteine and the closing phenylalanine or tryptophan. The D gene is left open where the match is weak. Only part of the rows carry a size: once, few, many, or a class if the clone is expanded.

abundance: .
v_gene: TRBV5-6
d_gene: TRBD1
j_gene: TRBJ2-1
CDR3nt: TGTGCCAGCAGCTTGGGCTGGCCAGGGGGCTTAAATGAGCAGTTCTTC
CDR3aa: CASSLGWPGGLNEQFF

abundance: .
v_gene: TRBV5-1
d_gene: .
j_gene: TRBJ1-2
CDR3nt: TGCGCCAGCAGCTTGAAAGGGACCGCTAGTGGCTACACCTTC
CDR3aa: CASSLKGTASGYTF

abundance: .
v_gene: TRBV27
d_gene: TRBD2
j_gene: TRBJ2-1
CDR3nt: TGTGCCAGCAGCAAGCGGGGGGTTGAGCAGTTCTTC
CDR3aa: CASSKRGVEQFF

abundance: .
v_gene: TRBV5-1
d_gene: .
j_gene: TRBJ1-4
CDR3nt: TGCGCCAGCAGCTCTCTTAGTTTGGGACTTAATGAAAAACTGTTTTTT
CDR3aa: CASSSLSLGLNEKLFF

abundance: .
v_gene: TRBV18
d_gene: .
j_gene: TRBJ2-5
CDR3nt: TGTGCCAGCTCTCTACCCCAAGAGACCCAGTACTTC
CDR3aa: CASSLPQETQYF

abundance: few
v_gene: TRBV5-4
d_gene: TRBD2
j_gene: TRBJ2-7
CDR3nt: TGTGCCAGCAGCCCCCCCAAGAAAAGCGGGGGGGCCTTAAACGAGCAGTACTTC
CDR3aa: CASSPPKKSGGALNEQYF

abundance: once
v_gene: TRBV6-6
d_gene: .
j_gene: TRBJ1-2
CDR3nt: TGTGCCAGCAGTCGGACAGCCACTTTAGATTCGTATGGCTACACCTTC
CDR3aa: CASSRTATLDSYGYTF

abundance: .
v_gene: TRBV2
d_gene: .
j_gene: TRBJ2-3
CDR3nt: TGTGCCAGCAGTGTTTGGCCAGATACGCAGTATTTT
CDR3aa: CASSVWPDTQYF

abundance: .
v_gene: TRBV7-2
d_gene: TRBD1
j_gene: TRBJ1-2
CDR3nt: TGTGCCAGCAGCCTCGGACAGGGGGGGACCTATGGCTACACCTTC
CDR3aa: CASSLGQGGTYGYTF

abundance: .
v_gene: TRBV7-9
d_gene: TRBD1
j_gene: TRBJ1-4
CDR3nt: TGTGCCAGCAGCTTAAGGACAGGGGGCGCCGGGGAAAAACTGTTTTTT
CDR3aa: CASSLRTGGAGEKLFF

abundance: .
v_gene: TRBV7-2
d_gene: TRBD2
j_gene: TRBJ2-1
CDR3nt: TGTGCCAGCAGGCCCACCTTAGCGGGGGGGATATACAATGAGCAGTTCTTC
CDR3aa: CASRPTLAGGIYNEQFF

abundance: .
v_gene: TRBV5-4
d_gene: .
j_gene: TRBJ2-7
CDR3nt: TGTGCCAGCAGCTTGGTAGTCAAGCAGTACTTC
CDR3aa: CASSLVVKQYF

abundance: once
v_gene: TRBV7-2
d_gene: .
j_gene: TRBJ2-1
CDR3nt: TGTGCCGGCAGATCAGCGCGGGGGCCGCTTTCCTACAATGAGCAGTTCTTC
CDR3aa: CAGRSARGPLSYNEQFF

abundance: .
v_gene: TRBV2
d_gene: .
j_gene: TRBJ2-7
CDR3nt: TGTGCCAGCAACCAGGGGCAGTTCGACGAGCAGTACTTC
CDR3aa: CASNQGQFDEQYF

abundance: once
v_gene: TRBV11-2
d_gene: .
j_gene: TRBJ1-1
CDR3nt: TGTGCCAGCAGCTTGCACATGAACACTGAAGCTTTCTTT
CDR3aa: CASSLHMNTEAFF

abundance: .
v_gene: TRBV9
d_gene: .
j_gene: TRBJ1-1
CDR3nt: TGTGCCAGCAGCGTAGCCCCGGGCGCTGAAGCTTTCTTT
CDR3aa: CASSVAPGAEAFF